The rows below give T cell receptor beta chains drawn from one sample of a study of blood T cell repertoires in COVID-19. This table comes from immunoSEQ multiplex PCR, and its TCRdb copy is limited to in-frame clones, with some not included. The sample lists 140,000 to 150,000 clones, 85% to 90% seen once, with 10% to 15% in the top ten. The sample consisted of peripheral blood. These receptors came from a young man with COVID-19, enrolled during active disease. The CDR3 runs from the conserved cysteine through the conserved F or W. D genes are given only for firm matches. Some rows mark clone size as missing; the rest say once, few, many or name a class of expanded clone.

CSASGGGPSVATQYF | TGCAGTGCTAGTGGGGGGGGGCCCTCGGTAGCGACCCAGTACTTC | TRBV20-1 | - | TRBJ2-5 | -
CASSQDSRGGKEKLLF | TGCGCCAGCAGCCAAGATTCGAGGGGCGGGAAGGAAAAACTGCTTTTT | TRBV4-3 | - | TRBJ1-4 | -
CASSTDRDPDLSNQPQHF | TGTGCCAGCAGTACGGACAGGGATCCCGATCTTAGCAATCAGCCCCAGCATTTT | TRBV28 | TRBD1 | TRBJ1-5 | once
CASRSQGSGNTIYF | TGTGCCAGTAGATCACAGGGATCTGGAAACACCATATATTTT | TRBV19 | - | TRBJ1-3 | -
CASSPRTSGYEQYF | TGTGCCAGTAGTCCCCGGACTAGCGGCTACGAGCAGTACTTC | TRBV19 | TRBD2 | TRBJ2-7 | -
CAIGEGAKTGELFF | TGTGCCATCGGAGAGGGGGCTAAGACCGGGGAGCTGTTTTTT | TRBV10-3 | TRBD1 | TRBJ2-2 | -
CASRGLTGANQPQHF | TGTGCCAGCAGGGGATTGACAGGGGCCAATCAGCCCCAGCATTTT | TRBV6-5 | TRBD1 | TRBJ1-5 | -
CSVRLTSGRGGTQYF | TGCAGCGTTCGACTGACTAGCGGGAGGGGGGGTACGCAGTATTTT | TRBV29-1 | TRBD2 | TRBJ2-3 | -
CASSQEGATNEKLFF | TGCGCCAGCAGCCAAGAAGGGGCAACTAATGAAAAACTGTTTTTT | TRBV4-3 | - | TRBJ1-4 | -
CASSLGISGTEGDTQYF | TGTGCCAGCAGCTTAGGGATCAGCGGGACGGAAGGCGATACGCAGTATTTT | TRBV11-3 | TRBD2 | TRBJ2-3 | -
CASRPLAIQETQYF | TGTGCCAGCAGGCCACTAGCGATCCAAGAGACCCAGTACTTC | TRBV6-1 | TRBD2 | TRBJ2-5 | -
CASSSRTGSNTEAFF | TGCGCCAGCAGCTCCCGAACAGGGTCGAACACTGAAGCTTTCTTT | TRBV5-1 | - | TRBJ1-1 | -
CASKVSAGTAINTEAFF | TGTGCCAGTAAAGTCTCCGCGGGGACAGCCATTAACACTGAAGCTTTCTTT | TRBV19 | TRBD1 | TRBJ1-1 | -
CASSLGGEKLLF | TGTGCCAGCAGCTTAGGTGGAGAAAAACTGCTTTTT | TRBV11-2 | - | TRBJ1-4 | -
CASSLKAGGTEAFF | TGTGCCAGCAGCTTAAAGGCCGGGGGCACTGAAGCTTTCTTT | TRBV7-2 | - | TRBJ1-1 | -
CASVAGITDTQYF | TGTGCCTCCGTAGCGGGCATCACAGATACGCAGTATTTT | TRBV30 | TRBD2 | TRBJ2-3 | -
CASSLFVSWGAGNTIYF | TGTGCCAGCAGCTTGTTTGTGTCCTGGGGGGCTGGAAACACCATATATTTT | TRBV5-6 | - | TRBJ1-3 | once
CASSLSGAGANVLTF | TGTGCCAGCAGCTTGTCCGGTGCCGGGGCCAACGTCCTGACTTTC | TRBV5-8 | - | TRBJ2-6 | -
CASSMGHSNYGYTF | TGTGCCAGTAGTATGGGGCATAGCAACTATGGCTACACCTTC | TRBV19 | - | TRBJ1-2 | -
CASSLGTGGLEEQYF | TGTGCCAGCAGCTTAGGAACAGGGGGCTTGGAAGAGCAGTACTTC | TRBV11-2 | TRBD1 | TRBJ2-7 | -
CASSKGAREQYF | TGTGCCAGCAGTAAGGGGGCGCGCGAGCAGTACTTC | TRBV27 | TRBD1 | TRBJ2-7 | -
CASSSPTSGTKYEQYF | TGTGCCAGCTCATCCCCGACTAGCGGGACCAAATACGAGCAGTACTTC | TRBV18 | TRBD2 | TRBJ2-7 | once
CASSQGLAGAGEQYF | TGTGCCAGCAGCCAAGGACTAGCGGGAGCGGGCGAGCAGTACTTC | TRBV9 | TRBD2 | TRBJ2-7 | -
CASSPFRQGNQYEQYF | TGCGCCAGCAGCCCCTTTCGACAGGGAAACCAATACGAGCAGTACTTC | TRBV4-1 | TRBD1 | TRBJ2-7 | -
CASSLQSTDTQYF | TGCGCCAGCAGCTTACAGAGCACAGATACGCAGTATTTT | TRBV5-1 | - | TRBJ2-3 | -
CATSLPQGNQPQHF | TGTGCCACCAGTCTCCCCCAGGGTAATCAGCCCCAGCATTTT | TRBV15 | - | TRBJ1-5 | -
CASSVTGNNGELFF | TGTGCCAGCAGCGTAACAGGGAACAACGGGGAGCTGTTTTTT | TRBV25-1 | - | TRBJ2-2 | -
CASTDPGQGVNEQYF | TGCGCCAGCACAGATCCGGGACAGGGTGTGAACGAGCAGTACTTC | TRBV5-1 | TRBD1 | TRBJ2-7 | once
CASSYSVPDNQPQHF | TGTGCCAGCAGTTACTCAGTCCCAGATAATCAGCCCCAGCATTTT | TRBV6-2/TRBV6-3 | - | TRBJ1-5 | -
CASRTGTGYNSPLHF | TGTGCCAGCAGAACCGGGACAGGGTATAATTCACCCCTCCACTTT | TRBV28 | TRBD1 | TRBJ1-6 | -
CASSQVVGKLFF | TGTGCCAGCAGCCAAGTGGTCGGGAAACTGTTTTTT | TRBV14 | - | TRBJ1-4 | -
CASSPTTGVAYEQYF | TGTGCCAGCAGCCCCACTACAGGGGTCGCCTACGAGCAGTACTTC | TRBV7-9 | TRBD1 | TRBJ2-7 | -
CASSQAIQASGNTIYF | TGTGCCAGCAGCCAAGCGATCCAAGCCTCTGGAAACACCATATATTTT | TRBV3-1/TRBV3-2 | - | TRBJ1-3 | few
CASSLTPGGFTEAFF | TGTGCCAGCAGTCTCACGCCAGGGGGTTTCACTGAAGCTTTCTTT | TRBV28 | TRBD1 | TRBJ1-1 | -
CASSSPPGREPTSGIYEQYF | TGTGCCAGCAGCTCACCACCGGGCAGGGAACCGACTAGCGGCATCTACGAGCAGTACTTC | TRBV13 | TRBD2 | TRBJ2-7 | -
CSVIRQGGNEQFF | TGCAGCGTTATCCGTCAGGGTGGCAATGAGCAGTTCTTC | TRBV29-1 | - | TRBJ2-1 | -
CASSQGGDRGTEAFF | TGCGCCAGCAGCCAAGGAGGGGACAGGGGCACTGAAGCTTTCTTT | TRBV4-3 | TRBD1 | TRBJ1-1 | once
CATSRQGDHYGYTF | TGTGCCACCAGCAGACAGGGCGATCACTATGGCTACACCTTC | TRBV15 | - | TRBJ1-2 | -
CASRRLFSGSSYNEQFF | TGTGCCAGCAGGAGACTTTTTAGCGGGAGCTCCTACAATGAGCAGTTCTTC | TRBV11-2 | TRBD2 | TRBJ2-1 | once
CASGLAGGGTDTQYF | TGTGCCAGCGGGTTAGCGGGAGGTGGCACAGATACGCAGTATTTT | TRBV6-6 | TRBD2 | TRBJ2-3 | -
CATSSYSFSTDTQYF | TGTGCCACCAGCAGCTACAGTTTTAGCACAGATACGCAGTATTTT | TRBV15 | - | TRBJ2-3 | -
CASSPYRGDTDTQYF | TGCGCCAGCAGCCCTTATCGGGGGGACACAGATACGCAGTATTTT | TRBV5-1 | TRBD2 | TRBJ2-3 | -
CASSNGLAGGYQETQYF | TGTGCCAGCAGCAACGGACTAGCGGGAGGCTACCAAGAGACCCAGTACTTC | TRBV27 | TRBD2 | TRBJ2-5 | -
CASSRQAEYEQYF | TGCGCCAGCAGCCGGCAGGCCGAATACGAGCAGTACTTC | TRBV4-3 | - | TRBJ2-7 | -
CASSPGSLGLAGPYNEQFF | TGTGCCAGCAGCCCGGGATCTCTAGGGCTAGCGGGACCCTACAATGAGCAGTTCTTC | TRBV13 | TRBD2 | TRBJ2-1 | -
CASSVGSGQLYEQYF | TGTGCCAGCAGCGTAGGATCGGGACAGCTCTACGAGCAGTACTTC | TRBV9 | TRBD1 | TRBJ2-7 | -
CASSIDRDKTYEQYF | TGTGCCAGTAGTATAGATAGGGACAAGACCTACGAGCAGTACTTC | TRBV19 | - | TRBJ2-7 | -
CASSRGANSPLHF | TGTGCCAGCAGCCGGGGGGCGAATTCACCCCTCCACTTT | TRBV12-3/TRBV12-4 | - | TRBJ1-6 | -
CASSLGQGNTEAFF | TGTGCCAGCAGTTTAGGCCAGGGCAACACTGAAGCTTTCTTT | TRBV27 | - | TRBJ1-1 | -
CASSAFEGAQNTEAFF | TGTGCCAGCAGTGCATTCGAGGGGGCCCAGAACACTGAAGCTTTCTTT | TRBV25-1 | TRBD1 | TRBJ1-1 | once
CASLNGLSSTDTQYF | TGTGCCAGCCTCAACGGTTTGTCTAGCACAGATACGCAGTATTTT | TRBV18 | - | TRBJ2-3 | -
CASSPRTGPPGEQFF | TGTGCCAGCAGCCCCCGGACAGGGCCCCCAGGAGAGCAGTTCTTC | TRBV11-2 | TRBD1 | TRBJ2-1 | -
CASSLGLAGGSTGELFF | TGTGCCAGCAGCTTAGGACTAGCGGGAGGCTCAACCGGGGAGCTGTTTTTT | TRBV7-2 | TRBD2 | TRBJ2-2 | -
CASSIVDSGYTF | TGTGCCAGTAGTATAGTGGACAGCGGCTACACCTTC | TRBV19 | - | TRBJ1-2 | once
CASSYSGPGIGEQYF | TGTGCCAGCAGTTACTCGGGTCCGGGGATCGGCGAGCAGTACTTC | TRBV6-2/TRBV6-3 | - | TRBJ2-7 | -
CASSKGGLAGSPGANVLTF | TGTGCCAGCAGCAAGGGGGGACTAGCGGGTTCCCCTGGGGCCAACGTCCTGACTTTC | TRBV21-1 | - | TRBJ2-6 | -
CASSLQSSGRVSDTQYF | TGTGCCAGCAGCTTGCAATCTAGCGGGAGGGTGTCAGATACGCAGTATTTT | TRBV7-2 | TRBD2 | TRBJ2-3 | -
CAISAGQGLNEQFF | TGTGCCATCAGTGCGGGACAGGGCCTCAATGAGCAGTTCTTC | TRBV10-3 | TRBD1 | TRBJ2-1 | -